What follows are 2 T cell receptor beta chains derived from one specimen sequenced in a study of blood T cell repertoires in COVID-19. The data were produced by immunoSEQ multiplex PCR, yet TCRdb's version contains in-frame clones alone and is incomplete. The table includes 200,000 to 300,000 clones, 87% detected once. The sequenced sample consisted of peripheral blood. The receptors were gathered from a man between 60 and 75 years old who had recovered from COVID-19.

The gene calls are TRBV5-1 and TRBJ1-1; 9 bases match TRBD1. The V gene end was trimmed by 0 bases and the J gene end by 3 bases; junction bases not matched to a gene: 9. The germline V gene encodes CDR1 SGHRS and CDR2 YFSETQ. The length of the CDR3 is 17 residues. In nucleotides, the CDR3 is TGCGCCAGCAGCTTGGTAGGACAGGGGATTCGGGACACTGAAGCTTTCTTT. This gives the protein CASSLVGQGIRDTEAFF.

The gene calls are TRBV29-1 and TRBJ2-1; 12 nucleotides match TRBD2. CDR3 length: 14 residues. Germline trimming cut 5 bases from V and 7 bases from J; bases unmatched to any gene: 6. CDR1 SQVTM and CDR2 ANQGSEA come from the germline V gene. CDR3 in DNA: TGCAGCGTTCTTGGACTAGCGGGGAGGAATGAGCAGTTCTTC. It specifies CSVLGLAGRNEQFF.